The clone carrying this T cell receptor beta chain has only one observation. Its antigen remains unidentified. Using its own MiXCR run on the reads, TCRdb lists one record per CDR3 protein. In the table there are more than 150,000 distinct CDR3 sequences, 23% of which are singletons. This specimen belongs to a study of T cell repertoires in cytomegalovirus infection. The overall study: Through public TCR beta signatures, both CMV infection and matching HLA type were indicated.

Study outcomes and limitations: Within the response measured ex vivo, HLA-C-restricted CMV-specific TCR beta clonotypes were dominant.

Trimming took off 3 bases at V and 0 bases at J, with 10 bases between the two ends. CDR3 size: 15 residues. The gene calls are TRBV12-3 or TRBV12-4 and TRBJ2-3; D is perhaps TRBD2 (6 bases). Sequencing was carried out using PBMCs. The origin of this receptor is a human donor in good health (CMV status not recorded). Some clones in this sample may be carry-over from other donors' samples. The CDR3 is CASSFLGSSTDTQYF. The CDR3 bases are TGTGCCAGCAGTTTTCTCGGGAGCAGCACAGATACGCAGTATTTT.